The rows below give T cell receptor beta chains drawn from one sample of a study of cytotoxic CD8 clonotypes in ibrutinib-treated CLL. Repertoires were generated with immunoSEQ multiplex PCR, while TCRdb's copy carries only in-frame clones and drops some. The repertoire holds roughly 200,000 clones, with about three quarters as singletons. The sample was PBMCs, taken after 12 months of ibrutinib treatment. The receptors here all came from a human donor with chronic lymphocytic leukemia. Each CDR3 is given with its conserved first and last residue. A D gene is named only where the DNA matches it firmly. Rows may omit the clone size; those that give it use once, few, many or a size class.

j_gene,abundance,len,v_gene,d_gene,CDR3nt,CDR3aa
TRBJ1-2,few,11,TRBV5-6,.,TGTGCCAGCAGCTTGGGATGTGGCTACACCTTC,CASSLGCGYTF
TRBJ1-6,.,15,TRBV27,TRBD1,TGTGCCAGCAGTTTCCTAACAGGGGCGAATTCACCCCTCCACTTT,CASSFLTGANSPLHF
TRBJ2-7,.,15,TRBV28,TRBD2,TGTGCCAGCAGTTTATTGGGGGGGACTACCTACGAGCAGTACTTC,CASSLLGGTTYEQYF
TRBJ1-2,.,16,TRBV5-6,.,TGTGCCAGCAGCTTATTTGGAGCCAGGATCTCACTCGGCTACACCTTC,CASSLFGARISLGYTF
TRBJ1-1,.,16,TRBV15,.,TGTGCCACCAGCAGAGGTAGGTTTCGGGAGAACACTGAAGCTTTCTTT,CATSRGRFRENTEAFF
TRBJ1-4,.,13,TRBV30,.,TGTGCCTGGAGTTTGAGGGCAGGTGAAAAACTGTTTTTT,CAWSLRAGEKLFF
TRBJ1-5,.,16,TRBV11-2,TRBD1,TGTGCCAGCAGCCCCGGACAGGGGGCAAGTAGTCAGCCCCAGCATTTT,CASSPGQGASSQPQHF
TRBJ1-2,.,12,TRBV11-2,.,TGTGCCAGCAGCTTAGGTCTCTATGGCTACACCTTC,CASSLGLYGYTF
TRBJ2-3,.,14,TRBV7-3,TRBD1,TGTGCCAGCAGCCCCGACAGGGGAACGGATACGCAGTATTTT,CASSPDRGTDTQYF
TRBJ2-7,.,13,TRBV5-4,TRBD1,TGTGCCAGCAGCTCAGGGACAGTGGGGGAGCAGTACTTC,CASSSGTVGEQYF
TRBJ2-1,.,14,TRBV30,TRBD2,TGTGCCTGGAGTCTTATAGCGGGTCGAAATGAGCAGTTCTTC,CAWSLIAGRNEQFF